The sequence of this T cell receptor (beta chain) was determined in a study of blood T cell repertoires in COVID-19. At the level of the study: The analysed material was cDNA or gDNA that came from T cells, B-cell-depleted T cells, or PBMCs.

As processed by the authors: For nucleated cells, counts were estimated from reference gene primer amplification. Measured with immunoSEQ multiplex PCR; TCRdb has only the in-frame clones, and not every one. D and trimming were read from the DNA, whereas the V and J calls and clone size are those reported in that table. The data show hundreds of thousands of clones, 87% seen once. Cohorts were based on clinical histories the participants reported. Each recovered donor of Cohort 3 presented with two negative PCRs, clearance, or symptom resolution. Specimen: PBMCs or T cells enriched from blood (not recorded which). The sequence came from a woman between 40 and 55 years old who had recovered from COVID-19.

The CDR3 DNA reads TGTGCCACCAGCAGGGTCAGGGACAATGAGCAGTTCTTC. Its translation: CATSRVRDNEQFF. The rearrangement uses TRBV15 and TRBJ2-1; TRBD1 is a possible D gene (5 bases). V lost 3 bases and J 5 bases, leaving 8 bases between the germline ends. Germline-derived CDR1 and CDR2 are LNHNV and YYDKDF (reference sequence). The CDR3 has 13 amino acids.